This record looks at one T cell receptor beta chain sequence and its context. Its antigen is still unknown. The sample comes from a study of beta chain features in type 1 diabetes. The study's findings and limits: The VDJ junctions of type 1 diabetes patients carried fewer insertions and more deletions.

Since all of the isolated RNA was reverse transcribed, expressed TCRB transcripts were what got sequenced. Generated by immunoSEQ multiplex PCR, the TCRdb table keeps only in-frame clones and is missing some. The profile shows approximately 90,000 clones, roughly 31% of them singletons. Per germline, CDR1 SGHDN and CDR2 FVKESK. This CDR3 has 11 amino acids. The V end lost 0 bases, the J end lost 11 bases, and 7 bases lay between the germline ends. The specimen sequenced was stem cell memory CD4+ T cells from blood. This sequence joins TRBV14 and TRBJ2-5; D ambiguous. The sequence came from a woman aged 18 to 35 in good health. The CDR3 nucleotides are TGTGCCAGCAGCCAAGAGTTGGAGCAGTACTTC. It codes for CASSQELEQYF.